This T cell receptor (beta chain) appears in the sequencing data of a study of a mutant IDH1 vaccine in newly diagnosed glioma. Study-level information: Week 35 held visit V12, while week 47 held visit V13.

General study results and limits: The vaccine induced immune responses, and these occurred in 93.3% of patients.

Germline V gene lookup returns CDR1 SGHVS and CDR2 FNYEAQ. V lost 5 bases and J lost 11, with 19 bases in between. The length of the CDR3 is 13 residues. With respect to this clone: Its antigen is still unknown.

Clones were read by immunoSEQ multiplex PCR, and TCRdb kept only the in-frame ones, dropping some. In the table there are around 60,000 clones, roughly four fifths of which are singletons. Time point here: week 47, end of study. Vaccination comprised doses that each held 300 ug of mutant IDH1 20-mer peptide, plus topical imiquimod. This clonotype was obtained from a man under 40 with glioma. The J gene is TRBJ2-7, the V gene TRBV7-6; a weak D match, TRBD2 (6 bases). This specimen was PBMCs, taken from a glioma patient whose treatment included an IDH1 peptide vaccine. The CDR3 loop is CASSPRGWGVKYF. CDR3 nucleotides: TGTGCCAGCAGCCCAAGAGGGTGGGGGGTCAAGTACTTC.